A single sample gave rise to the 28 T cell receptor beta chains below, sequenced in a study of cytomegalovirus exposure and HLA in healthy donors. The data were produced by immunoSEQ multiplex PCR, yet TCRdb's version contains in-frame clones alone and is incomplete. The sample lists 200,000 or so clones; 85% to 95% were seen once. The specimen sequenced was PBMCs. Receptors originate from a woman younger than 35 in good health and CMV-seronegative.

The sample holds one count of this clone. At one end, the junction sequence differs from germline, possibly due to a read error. This chain's CDR3 is CASSVSGLANYSYTF. The CDR3 nucleotides are TGTGCCAGCAGTGTTTCGGGACTAGCTAACTATAGCTACACCTTC. The V and J genes are TRBV2 and TRBJ1-2, with a tentative D call TRBD1 (5 bases). Germline V CDR1 and CDR2: SNHLY, FYNNEI. The CDR3 totals 15 residues.

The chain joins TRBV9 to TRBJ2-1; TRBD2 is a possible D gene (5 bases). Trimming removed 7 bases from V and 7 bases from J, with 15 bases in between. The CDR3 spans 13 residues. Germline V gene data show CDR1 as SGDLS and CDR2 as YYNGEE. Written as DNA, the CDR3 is TGTGCCAGCGGTTCCAACCCGGGAAATGAGCAGTTCTTC. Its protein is CASGSNPGNEQFF. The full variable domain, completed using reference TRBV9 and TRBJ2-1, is DSGVTQTPKHLITATGQRVTLRCSPRSGDLSVYWYQQSLDQGLQFLIQYYNGEERAKGNILERFSAQQFPDLHSELNLSSLELGDSALYFCASGSNPGNEQFFGPGTRLTVL.

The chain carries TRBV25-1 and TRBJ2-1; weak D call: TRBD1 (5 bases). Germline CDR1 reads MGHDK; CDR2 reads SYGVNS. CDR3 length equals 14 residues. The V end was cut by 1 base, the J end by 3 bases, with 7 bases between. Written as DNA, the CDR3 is TGTGCCAGCAGTGAATTGCAGGGCTACAATGAGCAGTTCTTC. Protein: CASSELQGYNEQFF.

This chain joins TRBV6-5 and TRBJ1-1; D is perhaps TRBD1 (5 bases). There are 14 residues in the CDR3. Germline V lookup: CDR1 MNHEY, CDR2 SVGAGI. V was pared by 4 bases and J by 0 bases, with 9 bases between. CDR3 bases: TGTGCCAGCAGTTGGACATCCATGAACACTGAAGCTTTCTTT. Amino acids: CASSWTSMNTEAFF.

In DNA form, the CDR3 reads TGTGCCAGCAGTCCATGGGGGGGGCAGGGAAACACCATATATTTT. Protein product: CASSPWGGQGNTIYF. The V and J genes are TRBV27 and TRBJ1-3; the D gene is possibly TRBD1 (6 bases). The CDR3 consists of 15 residues. Germline CDR1 reads MNHEY; CDR2 reads SMNVEV (reference sequence). V lost 5 bases and J 4 bases, leaving 15 bases between the germline ends.

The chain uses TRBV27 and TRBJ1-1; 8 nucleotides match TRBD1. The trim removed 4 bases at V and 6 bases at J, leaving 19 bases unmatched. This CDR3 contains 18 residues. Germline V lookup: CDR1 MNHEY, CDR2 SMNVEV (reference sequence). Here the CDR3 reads CASSSYPGTGVGVPEAFF. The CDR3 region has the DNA TGTGCCAGCAGTTCGTACCCCGGGACAGGTGTCGGCGTCCCTGAAGCTTTCTTT.

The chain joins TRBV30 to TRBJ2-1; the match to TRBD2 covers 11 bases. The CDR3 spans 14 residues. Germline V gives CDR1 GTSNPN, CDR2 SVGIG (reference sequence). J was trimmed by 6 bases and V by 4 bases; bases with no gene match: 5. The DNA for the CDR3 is TGTGCCTGGAATAGCGGGAGGGCCGGCAATGAGCAGTTCTTC. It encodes CAWNSGRAGNEQFF.

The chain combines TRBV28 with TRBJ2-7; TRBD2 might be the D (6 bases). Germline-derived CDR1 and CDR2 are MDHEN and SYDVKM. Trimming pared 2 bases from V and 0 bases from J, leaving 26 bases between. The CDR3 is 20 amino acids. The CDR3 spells CASSLSRTITGGRASYEQYF. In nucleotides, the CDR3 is TGTGCCAGCAGTTTAAGCCGGACGATAACCGGGGGAAGGGCCTCCTACGAGCAGTACTTC.

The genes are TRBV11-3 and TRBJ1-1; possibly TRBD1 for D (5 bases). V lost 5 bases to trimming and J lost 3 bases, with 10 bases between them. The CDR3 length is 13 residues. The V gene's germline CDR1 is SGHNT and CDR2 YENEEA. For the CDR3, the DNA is TGTGCCAGCAGCCGTCAGGGCCACACTGAAGCTTTCTTT. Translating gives CASSRQGHTEAFF.

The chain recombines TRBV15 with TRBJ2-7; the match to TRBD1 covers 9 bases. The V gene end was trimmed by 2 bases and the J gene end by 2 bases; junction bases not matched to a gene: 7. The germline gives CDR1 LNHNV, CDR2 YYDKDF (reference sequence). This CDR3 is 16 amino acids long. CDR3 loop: CATSRSTGTGTYEQYF. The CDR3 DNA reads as TGTGCCACCAGCAGATCTACCGGGACAGGGACCTACGAGCAGTACTTC.

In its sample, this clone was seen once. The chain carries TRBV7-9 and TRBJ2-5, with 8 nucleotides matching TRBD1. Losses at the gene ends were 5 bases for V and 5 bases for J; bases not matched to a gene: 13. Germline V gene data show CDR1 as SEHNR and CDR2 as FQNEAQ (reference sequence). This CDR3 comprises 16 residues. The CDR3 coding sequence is TGTGCCAGCAGCCGAACCGTTGGACAGGGTAGGGAGACCCAGTACTTC. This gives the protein CASSRTVGQGRETQYF.

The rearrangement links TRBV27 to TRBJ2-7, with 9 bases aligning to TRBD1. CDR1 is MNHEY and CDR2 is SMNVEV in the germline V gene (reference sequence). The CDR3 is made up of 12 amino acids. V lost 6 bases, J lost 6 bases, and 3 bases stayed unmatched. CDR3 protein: CASRGQGSEQYF. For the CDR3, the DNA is TGTGCCAGCAGAGGACAGGGGTCCGAGCAGTACTTC.

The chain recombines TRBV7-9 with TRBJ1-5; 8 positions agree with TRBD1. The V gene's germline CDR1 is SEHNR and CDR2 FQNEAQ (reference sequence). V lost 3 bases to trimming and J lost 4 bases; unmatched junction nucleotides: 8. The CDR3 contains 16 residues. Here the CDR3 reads CASSFQSGGGNQPQHF. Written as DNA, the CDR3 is TGTGCCAGCAGCTTCCAGTCAGGGGGCGGGAATCAGCCCCAGCATTTT.

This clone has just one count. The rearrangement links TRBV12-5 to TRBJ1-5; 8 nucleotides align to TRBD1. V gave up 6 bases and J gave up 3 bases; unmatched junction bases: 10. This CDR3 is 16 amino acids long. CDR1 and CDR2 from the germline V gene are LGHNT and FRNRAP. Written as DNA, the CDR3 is TGTGCTAGTGGACCCCCCGGACAGGGCCTCAATCAGCCCCAGCATTTT. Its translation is CASGPPGQGLNQPQHF.

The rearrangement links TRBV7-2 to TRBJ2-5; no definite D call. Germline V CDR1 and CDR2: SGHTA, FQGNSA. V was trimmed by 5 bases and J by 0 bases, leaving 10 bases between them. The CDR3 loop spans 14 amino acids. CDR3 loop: CASSLSPYQETQYF. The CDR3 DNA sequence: TGTGCCAGCAGCCTGAGTCCGTACCAAGAGACCCAGTACTTC.

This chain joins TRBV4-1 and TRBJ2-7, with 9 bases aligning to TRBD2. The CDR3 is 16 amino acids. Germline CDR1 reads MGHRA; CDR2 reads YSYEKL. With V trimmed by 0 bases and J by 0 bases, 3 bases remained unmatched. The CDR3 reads CASSQEKLAGSYEQYF. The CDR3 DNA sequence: TGCGCCAGCAGCCAAGAAAAACTAGCGGGCTCCTACGAGCAGTACTTC.

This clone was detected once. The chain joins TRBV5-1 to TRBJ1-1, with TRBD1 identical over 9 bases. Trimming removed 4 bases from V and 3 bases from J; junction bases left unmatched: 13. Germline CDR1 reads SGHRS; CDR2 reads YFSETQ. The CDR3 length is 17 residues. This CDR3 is CASSPRGDREWYTEAFF. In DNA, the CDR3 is TGCGCCAGCAGCCCCCGGGGGGACAGGGAATGGTACACTGAAGCTTTCTTT.

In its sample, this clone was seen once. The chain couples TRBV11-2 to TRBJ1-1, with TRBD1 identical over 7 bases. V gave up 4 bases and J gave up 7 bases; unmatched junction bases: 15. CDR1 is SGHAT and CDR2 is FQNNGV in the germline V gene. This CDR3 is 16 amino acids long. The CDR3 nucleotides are TGTGCCAGCAGCTCCAGCCGGGACAGCTTTTCGAATGAAGCTTTCTTT. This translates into CASSSSRDSFSNEAFF. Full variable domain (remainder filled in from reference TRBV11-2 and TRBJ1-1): EAGVAQSPRYKIIEKRQSVAFWCNPISGHATLYWYQQILGQGPKLLIQFQNNGVVDDSQLPKDRFSAERLKGVDSTLKIQPAKLEDSAVYLCASSSSRDSFSNEAFFGQGTRLTVV.

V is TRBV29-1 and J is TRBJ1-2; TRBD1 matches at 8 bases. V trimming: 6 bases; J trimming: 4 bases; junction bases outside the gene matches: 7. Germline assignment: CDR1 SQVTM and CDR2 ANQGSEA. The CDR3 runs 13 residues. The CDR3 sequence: CSVDRGGGYGYTF. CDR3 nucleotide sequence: TGCAGCGTAGACAGGGGCGGGGGCTATGGCTACACCTTC.

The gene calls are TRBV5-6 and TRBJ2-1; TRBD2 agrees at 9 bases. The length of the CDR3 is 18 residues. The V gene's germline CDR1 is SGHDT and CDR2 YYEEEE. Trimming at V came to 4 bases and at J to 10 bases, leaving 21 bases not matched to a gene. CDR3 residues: CASSPRGRLAEARGEQFF. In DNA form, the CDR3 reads TGTGCCAGCAGCCCGCGGGGGCGACTAGCGGAGGCCCGGGGGGAGCAGTTCTTC.

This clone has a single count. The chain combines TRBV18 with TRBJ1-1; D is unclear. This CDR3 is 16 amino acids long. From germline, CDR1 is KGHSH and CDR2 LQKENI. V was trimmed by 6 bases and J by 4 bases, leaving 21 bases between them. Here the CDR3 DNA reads TGTGCCAGCTCTTTTAGACGTGGGGAGGTATCCACTGAAGCTTTCTTT. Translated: CASSFRRGEVSTEAFF.

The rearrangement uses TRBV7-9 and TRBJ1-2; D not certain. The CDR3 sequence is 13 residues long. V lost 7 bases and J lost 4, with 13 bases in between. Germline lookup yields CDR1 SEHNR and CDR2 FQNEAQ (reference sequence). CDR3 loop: CASIGTNSYGYTF. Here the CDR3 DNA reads TGTGCCAGCATCGGAACCAACAGCTATGGCTACACCTTC.

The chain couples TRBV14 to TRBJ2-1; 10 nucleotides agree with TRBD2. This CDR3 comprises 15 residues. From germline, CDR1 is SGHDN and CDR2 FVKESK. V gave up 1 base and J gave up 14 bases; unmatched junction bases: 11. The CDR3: CASSQGNPSGSRKFF. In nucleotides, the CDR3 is TGTGCCAGCAGCCAAGGAAACCCTAGCGGGAGTCGGAAGTTCTTC. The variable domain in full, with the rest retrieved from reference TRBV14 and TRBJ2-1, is EAGVTQFPSHSVIEKGQTVTLRCDPISGHDNLYWYRRVMGKEIKFLLHFVKESKQDESGMPNNRFLAERTGGTYSTLKVQPAELEDSGVYFCASSQGNPSGSRKFFGPGTRLTVL.

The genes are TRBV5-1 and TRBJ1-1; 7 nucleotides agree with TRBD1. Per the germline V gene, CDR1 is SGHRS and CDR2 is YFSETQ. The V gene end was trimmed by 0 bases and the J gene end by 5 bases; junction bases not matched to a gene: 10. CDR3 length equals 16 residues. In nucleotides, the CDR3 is TGCGCCAGCAGCTTGGGGGGATTACAGGGGAGTACTGAAGCTTTCTTT. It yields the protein CASSLGGLQGSTEAFF.

The CDR3 sequence: CASSLTTSYEQYF. In nucleotides, the CDR3 is TGTGCCAGCAGCTTGACCACTTCCTACGAGCAGTACTTC. This rearrangement joins TRBV5-8 to TRBJ2-7; the D is unclear. Trimming stripped 1 base from V and 1 base from J, with 6 bases between. This CDR3 contains 13 residues. The germline V gene has CDR1 SGHTS and CDR2 YDEGEE.

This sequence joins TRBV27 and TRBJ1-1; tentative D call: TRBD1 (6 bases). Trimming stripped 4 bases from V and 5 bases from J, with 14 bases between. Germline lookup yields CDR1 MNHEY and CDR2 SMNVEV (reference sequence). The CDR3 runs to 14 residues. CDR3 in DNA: TGTGCCAGCAGTTCACCAGGGGAAACGACTGAAGCTTTCTTT. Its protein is CASSSPGETTEAFF.

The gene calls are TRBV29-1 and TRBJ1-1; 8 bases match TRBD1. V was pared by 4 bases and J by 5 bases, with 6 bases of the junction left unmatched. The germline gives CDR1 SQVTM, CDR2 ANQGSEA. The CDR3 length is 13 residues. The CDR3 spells CSVGQGIGTEAFF. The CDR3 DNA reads TGCAGCGTTGGACAGGGGATAGGGACTGAAGCTTTCTTT.

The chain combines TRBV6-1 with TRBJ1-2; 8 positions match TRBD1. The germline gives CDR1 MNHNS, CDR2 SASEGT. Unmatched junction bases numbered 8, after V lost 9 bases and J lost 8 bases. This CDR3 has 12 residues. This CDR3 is CARGDRLSGYTF. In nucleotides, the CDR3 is TGTGCCAGGGGGGACAGGTTGAGCGGCTACACCTTC.